Listed below are T cell receptor beta chains from one sample, sequenced in a study of technical replicates of blood from a few donors. Produced via immunoSEQ multiplex PCR; TCRdb's table is partial and in-frame only. The data contain 65,000 to 80,000 clones, just under 95% of them singletons. Input material: T cells isolated from PBMCs. These receptors all stem from a human donor in good health. Each CDR3 is given with its conserved first and last residue. Fields, in order: V gene, D gene, J gene, clone size, CDR3 DNA, CDR3 protein. A D gene is named only where the DNA matches it firmly. Part of the rows lack a size; the others show once, few, many or a class for expanded clones.

TRBV25-1	TRBD2	TRBJ2-5	NA	TGTGCCAGCAGTGGCTGGCGGAGCGGGAGGGGAGAAGAGACCCAGTACTTC	CASSGWRSGRGEETQYF
TRBV29-1	TRBD2	TRBJ2-1	NA	TGCAGCGCTCAGACTAGCGGGAGTGAGCAGTTCTTC	CSAQTSGSEQFF
TRBV7-9	TRBD1	TRBJ1-1	NA	TGTGCCAGCAGCACCCAGGGGGGCACTGAAGCTTTCTTT	CASSTQGGTEAFF
TRBV14	TRBD2	TRBJ2-2	once	TGTGCCAGCAGTCAAAGACTAGCGGGAGATCCCACCGGGGAGCTGTTTTTT	CASSQRLAGDPTGELFF
TRBV5-1	NA	TRBJ2-1	NA	TGCGCCAGCAGCGAGAGTCGGTCATATGAGCAGTTCTTC	CASSESRSYEQFF
TRBV7-7	NA	TRBJ2-7	NA	TGTGCCAGCAGCCCGCAGGTGGGCCACGAGCAGTACTTC	CASSPQVGHEQYF
TRBV5-1	NA	TRBJ1-4	NA	TGCGCCAGCAGCTTGGCGGGGTCAAATAATGAAAAACTGTTTTTT	CASSLAGSNNEKLFF
TRBV11-1	TRBD1	TRBJ2-7	NA	TGTGCCAGCAGCAACCGACAGGGCCCCTACGAGCAGTACTTC	CASSNRQGPYEQYF
TRBV7-2	NA	TRBJ2-7	NA	TGTGCCAGCAGCTTCGGCAGTGCGGTAAACGAGCAGTACTTC	CASSFGSAVNEQYF
TRBV5-1	NA	TRBJ1-1	NA	TGCGCCAGCAGCTTGGTGGACAGCTTCTTT	CASSLVDSFF
TRBV4-1	NA	TRBJ2-1	NA	TGCGCCAGCAGCCAACAGTACAATGAGCAGTTCTTC	CASSQQYNEQFF
TRBV6-1	NA	TRBJ2-3	NA	TGTGCCAGCAGTGAACCCAGTGGGGTAGGACAGTCGAGTGGGCAGTATTTT	CASSEPSGVGQSSGQYF
TRBV5-8	TRBD1	TRBJ1-5	NA	TGTGCCAGCAGCTTGAAACAGGGGGCGTTAGAGCCCCAGCATTTT	CASSLKQGALEPQHF
TRBV5-1	NA	TRBJ1-1	once	TGCGCCAGCAGCTTTAACACAGGGTTAGGGAACACTGAAGCTTTCTTT	CASSFNTGLGNTEAFF
TRBV28	TRBD1	TRBJ2-6	NA	TGTGCCAGCAGTTCTCCGACAGGGTTTGGCTCTGGGGCCAACGTCCTGACTTTC	CASSSPTGFGSGANVLTF
TRBV7-8	TRBD2	TRBJ2-3	NA	TGTGCCAGCAGCTTAGAACTAGCGGGAGGCCCAACAGATACGCAGTATTTT	CASSLELAGGPTDTQYF
TRBV29-1	NA	TRBJ2-1	NA	TGCAGCTTCGGGGTCAATGAGCAGTTCTTC	CSFGVNEQFF
TRBV27	NA	TRBJ2-5	NA	TGTGCCAGCACACCAGGCCCCCGGGAGACCCAGTACTTC	CASTPGPRETQYF
TRBV5-1	NA	TRBJ1-2	once	TGCGCCAGCAGCGCGACAGTTAACTATGGCTACACCTTC	CASSATVNYGYTF
TRBV27	NA	TRBJ2-2	NA	TGTGCCAGCAGTTTATCGATCGGGAGCACCGGGGAGCTGTTTTTT	CASSLSIGSTGELFF
TRBV7-9	NA	TRBJ1-2	NA	TGTGCCAGCAGCCCCCTTTCTCCCCCCCCAGGGTCCTATGGCTACACCTTC	CASSPLSPPPGSYGYTF
TRBV30	TRBD1	TRBJ1-5	NA	TGTGCCTGGAGTCTAGGGGGACAGGGGCATGCTCAGCCCCAGCATTTT	CAWSLGGQGHAQPQHF
TRBV7-8	NA	TRBJ1-2	NA	TGTGCCAGCAGCTTAGGGCTACAGTCAGGCTACACCTTC	CASSLGLQSGYTF
TRBV6-1	TRBD1	TRBJ2-7	NA	TGTGCCAGCAGTGAAAGTCCGACAGGGGCGATCTACGAGCAGTACTTC	CASSESPTGAIYEQYF
TRBV28	NA	TRBJ2-3	once	TGTGCCAGCAGCCTACCCTCTAGCACAGATACGCAGTATTTT	CASSLPSSTDTQYF